These 4 T cell receptor beta chains share one sample of origin, sequenced in a study of human versus mouse CDR3 diversity and MHC coevolution. Generated by immunoSEQ multiplex PCR, the TCRdb table keeps only in-frame clones and is missing some. Of tens of thousands of clones in the sample, 94% were seen once. What was sequenced was naive CD4+ T cells from blood. Subset in this sample: CD45RO-negative CD62L-positive naive CD4 T cells. The receptors derive from a person aged 55-75 years in good health.

This chain's CDR3 is CASSLADRADAFF. The CDR3 DNA follows: TGTGCCAGCAGCTTGGCCGACCGAGCGGACGCTTTCTTT. The chain combines TRBV5-4 with TRBJ1-1; D is unresolved. Germline CDR1 is SGHNT and CDR2 is YYREEE (reference sequence). V was clipped by 0 bases and J by 11 bases, with 14 bases between them. The CDR3 extends over 13 amino acids.

This clone showed up just a few times. The chain carries TRBV19 and TRBJ1-4; 9 positions agree with TRBD1. Germline V gene sequence: CDR1 LNHDA, CDR2 SQIVND (reference sequence). V lost 6 bases, J lost 10 bases, and 9 bases stayed unmatched. The CDR3 sequence is 14 residues long. CDR3 nucleotides: TGTGCCAGTAGGGACAGGGGCGAATGGGGAAAACTGTTTTTT. Its translation: CASRDRGEWGKLFF.

The rearrangement uses TRBV7-9 and TRBJ2-2; 7 positions match TRBD2. V lost 5 bases and J lost 4; bases outside the gene matches: 4. The germline CDR1 and CDR2 sequences are SEHNR and FQNEAQ (reference sequence). CDR3 length: 14 amino acids. The CDR3 region has the DNA TGTGCCAGCAGCAGCCGGACTAGCACCGGGGAGCTGTTTTTT. This sequence encodes CASSSRTSTGELFF. The full variable domain, in which reference TRBV7-9 and TRBJ2-2 provide the parts outside the CDR3, is DTGVSQNPRHKITKRGQNVTFRCDPISEHNRLYWYRQTLGQGPEFLTYFQNEAQLEKSRLLSDRFSAERPKGSFSTLEIQRTEQGDSAMYLCASSSRTSTGELFFGEGSRLTVL.

V gene TRBV2 combines with J gene TRBJ2-5; maybe TRBD2 (6 bases). This CDR3 region has 16 residues. V lost 7 bases to trimming and J lost 2 bases, with 20 bases between them. CDR1 is SNHLY, CDR2 FYNNEI, per germline. As DNA, the CDR3 is TGTGCCAGCAACAAACTTTCATTTGGAGGGCAAGAGACCCAGTACTTC. This encodes CASNKLSFGGQETQYF. Looking up the rest from reference TRBV2 and TRBJ2-5 gives the full variable domain: EPEVTQTPSHQVTQMGQEVILRCVPISNHLYFYWYRQILGQKVEFLVSFYNNEISEKSEIFDDQFSVERPDGSNFTLKIRSTKLEDSAMYFCASNKLSFGGQETQYFGPGTRLLVL.